These T cell receptor beta chains were read from a single sample in a study of cytomegalovirus exposure and HLA in healthy donors. TCRdb's copy holds only in-frame clones and misses some; the assay was immunoSEQ multiplex PCR. Counted here are roughly 70,000 clones, 85% to 95% occurring once; the ten biggest clones make up 3.3%. Source material: PBMCs. The receptors were gathered from a man aged 18 to 35 in good health and CMV-seronegative. CDR3s include the opening cysteine and the closing phenylalanine or tryptophan. Each record gives: V gene, clone size, D gene, J gene, CDR3 protein, CDR3 DNA. The D gene is left open where the match is weak. Some rows mark clone size as missing; the rest say once, few, many or name a class of expanded clone.

>TRBV10-3|.|.|TRBJ2-7
CAISEDRRWDEQYF
TGTGCCATCAGTGAGGACAGAAGGTGGGACGAGCAGTACTTC
>TRBV7-9|.|.|TRBJ2-7
CASSLAGFQGKPYEQYF
TGTGCCAGCAGCTTAGCGGGCTTCCAGGGGAAACCCTACGAGCAGTACTTC
>TRBV9|.|TRBD1|TRBJ1-2
CASSVDRGRFYGYTF
TGTGCCAGCAGCGTTGACAGGGGGCGATTCTATGGCTACACCTTC
>TRBV27|.|TRBD1|TRBJ2-7
CASSLFSPDREGGEQYF
TGTGCCAGCAGTTTATTTAGCCCCGACAGGGAAGGCGGCGAGCAGTACTTC
>TRBV27|.|TRBD1|TRBJ1-1
CASIRGGTGEAFF
TGTGCCAGCATAAGAGGGGGGACAGGGGAAGCTTTCTTT
>TRBV30|once|.|TRBJ2-2
CARGFGAGELFF
.
>TRBV13|.|TRBD2|TRBJ2-3
CASSSRLAGFSGSTDTQYF
TGTGCCAGCAGCTCGCGACTAGCGGGGTTTTCTGGGAGCACAGATACGCAGTATTTT
>TRBV7-3|.|TRBD2|TRBJ2-7
CASSTSGGPSEQYF
TGTGCCAGCAGCACTAGCGGGGGGCCTAGCGAGCAGTACTTC
>TRBV7-9|.|.|TRBJ1-2
CASSLGVGGGYTF
TGTGCCAGCAGCTTAGGCGTGGGAGGTGGCTACACCTTC
>TRBV19|once|.|TRBJ1-2
CASSAGQNYGYTF
TGTGCCAGTAGTGCGGGTCAAAACTATGGCTACACCTTC
>TRBV2|.|TRBD1|TRBJ1-1
CASSDHQGEISEAFF
TGTGCCAGCAGTGATCACCAGGGGGAAATATCTGAAGCTTTCTTT
>TRBV6-5|.|.|TRBJ1-2
CASSYSNSGYGYTF
TGTGCCAGCAGTTACTCAAATTCAGGGTATGGCTACACCTTC
>TRBV6-1|.|.|TRBJ1-2
CASSVKDTTFYGYTF
TGTGCCAGCAGCGTAAAGGACACCACCTTCTATGGCTACACCTTC
>TRBV5-1|.|.|TRBJ2-5
CASSLGGGETQYF
TGCGCCAGCAGCTTGGGAGGTGGCGAGACCCAGTACTTC
>TRBV10-3|.|TRBD2|TRBJ2-1
CAISEVDSGGQSGQFF
TGTGCCATCAGTGAGGTGGATAGCGGGGGTCAAAGTGGGCAGTTCTTC
>TRBV7-9|.|TRBD2|TRBJ2-5
CASTKTSGASNQETQYF
TGTGCCAGCACCAAGACTAGCGGGGCGTCAAACCAAGAGACCCAGTACTTC